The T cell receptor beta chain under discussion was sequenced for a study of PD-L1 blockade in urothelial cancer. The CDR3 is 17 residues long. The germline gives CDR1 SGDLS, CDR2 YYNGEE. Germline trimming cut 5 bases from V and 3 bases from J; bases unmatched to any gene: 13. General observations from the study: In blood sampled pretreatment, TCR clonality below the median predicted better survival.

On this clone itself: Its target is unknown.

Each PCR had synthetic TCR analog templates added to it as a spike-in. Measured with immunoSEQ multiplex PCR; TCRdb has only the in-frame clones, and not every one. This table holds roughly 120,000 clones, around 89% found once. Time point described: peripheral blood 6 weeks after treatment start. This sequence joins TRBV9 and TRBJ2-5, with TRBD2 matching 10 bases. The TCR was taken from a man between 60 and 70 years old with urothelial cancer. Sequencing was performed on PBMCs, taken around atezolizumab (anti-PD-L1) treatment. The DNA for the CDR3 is TGTGCCAGCAGTATGGGTGTACGGACTAGCGGAGAAGAGACCCAGTACTTC. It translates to CASSMGVRTSGEETQYF.